This TCR beta chain was retrieved from a study of blood T cell repertoires in COVID-19. Across the study: Spain, Italy and the United States supplied samples that represented acute and convalescent COVID-19.

This CDR3 region has 15 residues. V was shortened by 0 bases and J by 1 base, with 10 bases between the two germline ends. Germline V gene data show CDR1 as LNHDA and CDR2 as SQIVND (reference sequence). The Seattle site enrolled patients during active infection and followed them longitudinally. The method was immunoSEQ multiplex PCR; TCRdb's version includes in-frame clones alone and lacks a portion of them. The sample records about 260,000 clones, around 92% being singletons. This rearrangement joins TRBV19 to TRBJ2-7, with D tentatively TRBD2 (6 bases). The TCR was taken from a young adult with COVID-19, enrolled during active disease. The sequenced sample was peripheral blood. CDR3 sequence: CASSIDSGPSYEQYF. The DNA of the CDR3 is TGTGCCAGTAGTATAGATAGCGGACCTTCCTACGAGCAGTACTTC. The full variable domain, with the rest looked up from reference TRBV19 and TRBJ2-7, is DGGITQSPKYLFRKEGQNVTLSCEQNLNHDAMYWYRQDPGQGLRLIYYSQIVNDFQKGDIAEGYSVSREKKESFPLTVTSAQKNPTAFYLCASSIDSGPSYEQYFGPGTRLTVT.